This T cell receptor beta chain came from a study of blood T cell repertoires in COVID-19. Study in general: The analysed material was cDNA or gDNA that came from T cells, B-cell-depleted T cells, or PBMCs.

This clone was observed a few times. Measured with immunoSEQ multiplex PCR; TCRdb has only the in-frame clones, and not every one. Of around 97,000 clones in the sample, around nine tenths are singletons; the top ten hold approximately 15%. With V trimmed by 1 base and J by 4 bases, 3 bases remained unmatched. This CDR3 has 14 residues. The germline V gene encodes CDR1 GTSNPN and CDR2 SVGIG (reference sequence). Sequencing was carried out using peripheral blood. The rearrangement uses TRBV30 and TRBJ2-7, with 11 bases that match TRBD1. This clonotype was sampled from a human donor in a cohort sampled during active COVID-19. This CDR3 reads CAWSGGQGAYEQYF. The CDR3 nucleotides read TGTGCCTGGAGTGGCGGACAGGGGGCATACGAGCAGTACTTC.